This TCR beta chain is drawn from a study of OX40 agonist ivuxolimab in advanced cancers. With respect to the entire study: Ivuxolimab, which targeted the costimulatory receptor OX40 (CD134), was an agonistic, fully human IgG2 monoclonal antibody. The paper describes the monotherapy dose-escalation part (N of about 50 patients) of the phase I trial of ivuxolimab. Partial responses were achieved by three dose-escalation patients, of whom one had hepatocellular carcinoma and two had cutaneous melanoma. The point of sequencing TCRbeta in the periphery was to test whether ivuxolimab changed TCR sequence diversity and drove clonal T-cell expansion. Patients were allowed to have had prior anti-PD-1, anti-PD-L1 or anti-CTLA-4 therapy, and around two fifths of the dose-escalation patients had been treated with checkpoint inhibitors. In the dose-escalation cohort, approximately 83% of patients were male, and the mean age was roughly 60 years with a range of roughly 23 to 79. Intravenous ivuxolimab was administered to patients every 2 weeks at six dose levels: 0.01, 0.1, 0.3, 1.5, 3 and 10 mg/kg. Among the approximately 54 dose-escalation patients, about 20 had hepatocellular carcinoma, approximately 15 melanoma, 9 renal cell carcinoma and 9 head and neck cancer. Broad study findings and their caveats: On average, CD8+ T cells showed more expanded clones than CD4+ T cells after ivuxolimab. The antigen specificity of the peripheral T cells that underwent clonal expansion was not determined. Partial responders in the 0.1-3.0 mg/kg groups had among the lowest normalized peripheral clonal expansion, especially among CD8+ T cells. At doses from 0.1 to 3.0 mg/kg, clonal expansion was seen in both CD4+ and CD8+ blood T cells between baseline and week 6. Low levels of normalized T-cell clonal expansion were also seen in some patients who did not respond.

Patients with a history of autoimmune disease or receiving systemic immunosuppression were excluded from the trial. Peripheral blood for TCR sequencing was drawn from every dose cohort at baseline, at cycle 4 day 1 and at cycle 7 day 1. The samples were taken from a phase I, first-in-human, multicenter, open-label dose-escalation trial of ivuxolimab. Adults with locally advanced or metastatic melanoma, renal cell, hepatocellular, or head and neck squamous cell carcinoma were enrolled in the trial. Before TCR sequencing, CD4+ and CD8+ T cells were separately sorted from peripheral blood. This clone has just one count. The antigen it binds to is not known. No base quality information exists; no much larger clone differs at one position. From the germline V gene, CDR1 is SGHTA and CDR2 is FQGNSA. Measured from the cysteine to the phenylalanine, the CDR3 is 14 residues long. The kept DNA is CDR3 alone, 42 bases in frame from the first base. V is clipped by 3 bases and J by 3 bases, and the sequence between their germline boundaries is 12 bases long.

To sequence the TCRbeta CDR3 region, genomic DNA was isolated from the sorted cells. The immunoSEQ Assay was used to sequence the TCRbeta CDR3 regions. TCRdb provides this immuneACCESS table in a form limited to in-frame rearrangements. Some clones are lacking; in checked studies, under half of them reflect an unresolved V gene, and why the rest are absent is not known. This sample holds about 59,000 clones; around nine tenths were observed only once. 0.76% of the sample is taken by the ten largest. This receptor was obtained from an adult with an advanced solid tumor such as melanoma, head and neck, liver or kidney cancer. The chain employs TRBV7-2 and TRBJ2-7; TRBD1 is perhaps the D gene, given 5 matching bases. Sequencing was performed on CD4+ or CD8+ T cells sorted from blood, taken in a trial of the OX40 agonist ivuxolimab. The CDR3 corresponds to CASSLGRGGYEQYF. The DNA is as follows: TGTGCCAGCAGCTTGGGTAGGGGTGGCTACGAGCAGTACTTC.